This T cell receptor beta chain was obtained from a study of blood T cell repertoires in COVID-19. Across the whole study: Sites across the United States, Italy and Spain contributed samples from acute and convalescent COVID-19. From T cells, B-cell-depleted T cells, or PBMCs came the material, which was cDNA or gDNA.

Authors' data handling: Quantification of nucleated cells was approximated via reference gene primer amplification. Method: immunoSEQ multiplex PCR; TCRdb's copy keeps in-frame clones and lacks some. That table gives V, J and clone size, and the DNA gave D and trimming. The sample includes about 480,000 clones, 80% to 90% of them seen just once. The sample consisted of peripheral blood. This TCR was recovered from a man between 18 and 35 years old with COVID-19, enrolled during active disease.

DNA for the CDR3: TGTGCCAGTAGGTACAGGGGAGATGGGGCAGAAGCTTTCTTT. It encodes CASRYRGDGAEAFF. The rearrangement joins TRBV19 to TRBJ1-1; 7 bases match TRBD1. CDR3 size: 14 residues. Per germline, CDR1 LNHDA and CDR2 SQIVND (reference sequence). V trimming: 6 bases; J trimming: 8 bases; junction bases outside the gene matches: 12.